This T cell receptor beta chain is from a study of cytomegalovirus exposure and HLA in healthy donors. The CDR3 is made up of 14 amino acids. The V gene lost 0 bases and the J gene lost 1 base, with 6 bases spanning the gap. From germline, CDR1 is LGHNT and CDR2 FRNRAP. Points from the study as a whole: The likely origin of a cluster of highly shared sequence variants was a sequencing artifact. Being indistinguishable, some V segments were excluded, TRBV6-2 and TRBV6-3 among them.

With respect to this clone: The antigen remains undetermined.

Healthy individuals who donated bone marrow served as the donors. Researchers ran the PCR with 60 Vbeta and 13 Jbeta primers. As handled by the study authors: Later analysis identified approximately 88 million unique TCR beta chains, approximately 11 million shared. The repertoire was sequenced with immunoSEQ multiplex PCR; TCRdb's copy has only in-frame clones and lacks some. V, J and clone size are taken as reported in that table, and D and trimming were inferred from the DNA itself. The sample yields around 74,000 clones, of which the top ten take up roughly an eighth. This TCR came from a man between 45 and 60 years old in good health and CMV-seropositive. The sequencing sample was made of PBMCs. The chain recombines TRBV12-5 with TRBJ1-1; D gene ambiguous. CDR3 DNA sequence: TGTGCTAGTGGTTTGGTACTAGGGAACACTGAAGCTTTCTTT. Its protein product is CASGLVLGNTEAFF.